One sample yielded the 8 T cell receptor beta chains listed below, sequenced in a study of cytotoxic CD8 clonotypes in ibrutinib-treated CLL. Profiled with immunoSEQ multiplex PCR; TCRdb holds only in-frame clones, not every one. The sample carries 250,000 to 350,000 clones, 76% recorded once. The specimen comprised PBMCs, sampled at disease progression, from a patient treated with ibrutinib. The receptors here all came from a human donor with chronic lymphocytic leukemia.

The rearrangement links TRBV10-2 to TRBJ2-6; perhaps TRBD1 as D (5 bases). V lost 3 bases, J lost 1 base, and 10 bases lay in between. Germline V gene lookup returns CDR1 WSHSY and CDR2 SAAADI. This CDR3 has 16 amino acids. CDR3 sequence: CASSDQGLSGANVLTF. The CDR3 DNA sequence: TGCGCCAGCAGTGATCAGGGATTGTCTGGGGCCAACGTCCTGACTTTC.

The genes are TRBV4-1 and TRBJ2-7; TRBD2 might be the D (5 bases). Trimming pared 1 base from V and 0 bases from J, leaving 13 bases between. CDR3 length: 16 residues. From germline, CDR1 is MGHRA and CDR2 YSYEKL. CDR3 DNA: TGCGCCAGCAGCCAAGTTGGGAGACCGAGCTCCTACGAGCAGTACTTC. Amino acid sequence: CASSQVGRPSSYEQYF.

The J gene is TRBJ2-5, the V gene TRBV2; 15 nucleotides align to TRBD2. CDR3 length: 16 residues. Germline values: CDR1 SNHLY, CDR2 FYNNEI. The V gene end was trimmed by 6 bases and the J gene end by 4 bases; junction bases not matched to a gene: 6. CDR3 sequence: CASSVGLAGGSETQYF. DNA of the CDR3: TGTGCCAGCAGCGTCGGACTAGCGGGAGGGTCAGAGACCCAGTACTTC.

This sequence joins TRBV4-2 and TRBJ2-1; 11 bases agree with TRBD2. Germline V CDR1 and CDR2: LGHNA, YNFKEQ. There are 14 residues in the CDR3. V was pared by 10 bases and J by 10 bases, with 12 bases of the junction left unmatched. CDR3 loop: CATLSSGGPSEQFF. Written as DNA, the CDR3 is TGTGCCACATTATCTAGCGGGGGGCCATCCGAGCAGTTCTTC.

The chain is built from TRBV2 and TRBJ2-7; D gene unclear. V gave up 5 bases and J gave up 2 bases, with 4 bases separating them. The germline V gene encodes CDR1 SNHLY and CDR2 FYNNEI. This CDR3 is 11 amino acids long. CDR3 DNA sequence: TGTGCCAGCAGTCCGGCCTACGAGCAGTACTTC. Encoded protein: CASSPAYEQYF.

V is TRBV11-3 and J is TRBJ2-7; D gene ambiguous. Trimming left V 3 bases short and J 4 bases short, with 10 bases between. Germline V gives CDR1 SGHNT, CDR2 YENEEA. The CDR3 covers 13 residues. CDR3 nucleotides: TGTGCCAGCAGCTTTGGCGTCGGATACGAGCAGTACTTC. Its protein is CASSFGVGYEQYF. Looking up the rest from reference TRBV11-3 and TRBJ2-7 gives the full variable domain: EAGVVQSPRYKIIEKKQPVAFWCNPISGHNTLYWYLQNLGQGPELLIRYENEEAVDDSQLPKDRFSAERLKGVDSTLKIQPAELGDSAVYLCASSFGVGYEQYFGPGTRLTVT.

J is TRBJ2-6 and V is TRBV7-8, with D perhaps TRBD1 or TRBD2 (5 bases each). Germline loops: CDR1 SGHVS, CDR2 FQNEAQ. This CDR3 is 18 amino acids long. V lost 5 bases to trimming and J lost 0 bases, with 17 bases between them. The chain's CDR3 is CASSPSGADRSGANVLTF. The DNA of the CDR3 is TGTGCCAGCAGCCCCTCCGGGGCGGATCGCTCTGGGGCCAACGTCCTGACTTTC.

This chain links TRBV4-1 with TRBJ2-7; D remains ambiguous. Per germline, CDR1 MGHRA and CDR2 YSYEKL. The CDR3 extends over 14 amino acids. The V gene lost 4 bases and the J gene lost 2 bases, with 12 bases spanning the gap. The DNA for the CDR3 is TGCGCCAGCAGCCGAGTGGACGGAACCTACGAGCAGTACTTC. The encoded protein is CASSRVDGTYEQYF.